The entry that follows covers one T cell receptor beta chain sequence. This entry comes from a study of patients and donors after allogeneic stem cell transplantation. One entry per CDR3 protein, called by TCRdb with MiXCR from the RT-PCR reads. This sample has 100,000 to 120,000 distinct CDR3 sequences, with approximately 40% found just once. Sequenced input: blood, either unsorted or a sorted T cell fraction (not recorded which). The sequence was obtained from a human donor who was either an allogeneic HSCT recipient or a stem cell or donor lymphocyte infusion donor (not recorded which). It is not recorded whose cells these are; they may come from a transplant donor.

As DNA, the CDR3 is TGTGCCACCAGTGAGGACCAGACAGGTCGGAGAGATACGCAGTATTTT. Protein sequence: CATSEDQTGRRDTQYF. The chain joins TRBV24-1 to TRBJ2-3; D possibly corresponds to TRBD1 (6 bases). The CDR3 covers 16 residues. Trimming took off 4 bases at V and 5 bases at J, with 18 bases between the two ends. Germline V CDR1 and CDR2: KGHDR, SFDVKD.